Listed below are T cell receptor beta chains from one sample, sequenced in a study of T-cell memory formation after mild COVID-19. TCRdb called the 5' RACE reads again in MiXCR, with one record for every CDR3 protein. The table lists over 300,000 distinct CDR3 sequences, 20% to 25% of them singletons. The specimen was PBMCs or a T cell subset sorted from them (not recorded which). The origin of the receptors is a man in his late teens or twenties who had mild COVID-19 (a few samples of this study predate the infection). Cell type and time point are not known. Each CDR3 is given without its conserved first and last residue. A D gene is named only where the DNA matches it firmly.

cdr3_aa	d_call	v_call	j_call
ASRRAGTSNQPQH	-	TRBV28	TRBJ1-5
ASSPRAYRGYEQY	TRBD1	TRBV4-3	TRBJ2-7
SAKTSGGPGETQY	TRBD2	TRBV20-1	TRBJ2-5
ASSLKGQSTDTQY	-	TRBV27	TRBJ2-3
ASSQEGRTGENYGYT	TRBD1	TRBV4-3	TRBJ1-2
ASSTPGTLEAF	-	TRBV11-2	TRBJ1-1
ASSLRGLAVTWNEQF	TRBD2	TRBV7-2	TRBJ2-1
ASSEPGTGVVYEQY	TRBD1	TRBV6-2/TRBV6-3	TRBJ2-7
ASGRGIQPQH	-	TRBV12-3/TRBV12-4	TRBJ1-5
ASSQDSFMEQY	-	TRBV4-3	TRBJ2-7
SVRGTYNEQF	-	TRBV29-1	TRBJ2-1
ASSLYPQTGHNEQF	-	TRBV5-1	TRBJ2-1
ASSLGVRDGDTQY	-	TRBV5-1	TRBJ2-3
ASSQEARSGTDTQY	-	TRBV4-1	TRBJ2-3
ASSLEARGYTGELF	-	TRBV5-1	TRBJ2-2
ASSSDDYGYT	-	TRBV5-1	TRBJ1-2
ASMGEMNTEAF	-	TRBV5-1	TRBJ1-1
ASSSDRAGETQY	TRBD1	TRBV7-3	TRBJ2-5
ATSDAPGTGAPTSTDTQY	-	TRBV24-1	TRBJ2-3
ASSQDLGGRQVTYEQY	-	TRBV4-2	TRBJ2-7
SVEGTQSSGANVLT	-	TRBV29-1	TRBJ2-6
ASSLLAGVTGELF	TRBD2	TRBV12-3/TRBV12-4	TRBJ2-2
ASSGSTGGGYNEQF	TRBD1	TRBV5-1	TRBJ2-1
ASRTWQGVGNEQF	TRBD1	TRBV14	TRBJ2-1
ASSQTRDTEAF	-	TRBV6-5	TRBJ1-1
ASSLFGQPTSTDTQY	-	TRBV28	TRBJ2-3
ASSQIRGTLYNEQF	-	TRBV4-2	TRBJ2-1
ASSQARGYYGYT	TRBD1	TRBV3-1	TRBJ1-2
ASRAPGGVSLVDGYT	TRBD1	TRBV7-9	TRBJ1-2
ASSLEGLLHPGELF	-	TRBV11-2	TRBJ2-2
SARDPMSLAKNIQY	-	TRBV20-1	TRBJ2-4
ASSAPARYEQY	-	TRBV9	TRBJ2-7
ASGGAGRYNEQF	-	TRBV25-1	TRBJ2-1
ASSDRSSGANVLT	-	TRBV6-5	TRBJ2-6
ASSDRHEKLF	-	TRBV28	TRBJ1-4
ATSRGTGKISGEQY	-	TRBV15	TRBJ2-7
ASSFESDGYTEAF	-	TRBV5-1	TRBJ1-1
SAVRQTLSNQPQH	-	TRBV20-1	TRBJ1-5
ASSQRAMGGKNEQY	-	TRBV4-3	TRBJ2-7
SASASRGYSYEQY	TRBD1	TRBV20-1	TRBJ2-7
ASILKGGTKVYTEAF	-	TRBV7-8	TRBJ1-1
ASSRRWGADEQY	-	TRBV6-5	TRBJ2-7
SALDRGQGTEAF	TRBD1	TRBV20-1	TRBJ1-1
ASSLRVRLDEQF	-	TRBV7-9	TRBJ2-1
ASTSPGQLYGYT	TRBD1	TRBV28	TRBJ1-2
ASSEESGNTIY	-	TRBV6-1	TRBJ1-3
ASGRDRDGETQY	TRBD1	TRBV11-2	TRBJ2-5
ASSPRLRTRRDTQY	-	TRBV12-3/TRBV12-4	TRBJ2-3
ATEGPGELF	-	TRBV12-3/TRBV12-4	TRBJ2-2
ASSFGGEAF	-	TRBV7-9	TRBJ1-1
ASSFGSGGSRDTQY	TRBD2	TRBV12-3/TRBV12-4	TRBJ2-3
ASSLRAGPWNEQF	-	TRBV5-4	TRBJ2-1
SASRGKGTEAF	-	TRBV20-1	TRBJ1-1
ASSVSGGRGTGELF	TRBD2	TRBV25-1	TRBJ2-2
ASSWTNYGYT	-	TRBV12-3/TRBV12-4	TRBJ1-2
ASSLGTPEGGYT	-	TRBV5-1	TRBJ1-2
ASRTLTGVGEQY	TRBD1	TRBV12-3/TRBV12-4	TRBJ2-7
ASSPSRGGADGELF	TRBD2	TRBV5-4	TRBJ2-2